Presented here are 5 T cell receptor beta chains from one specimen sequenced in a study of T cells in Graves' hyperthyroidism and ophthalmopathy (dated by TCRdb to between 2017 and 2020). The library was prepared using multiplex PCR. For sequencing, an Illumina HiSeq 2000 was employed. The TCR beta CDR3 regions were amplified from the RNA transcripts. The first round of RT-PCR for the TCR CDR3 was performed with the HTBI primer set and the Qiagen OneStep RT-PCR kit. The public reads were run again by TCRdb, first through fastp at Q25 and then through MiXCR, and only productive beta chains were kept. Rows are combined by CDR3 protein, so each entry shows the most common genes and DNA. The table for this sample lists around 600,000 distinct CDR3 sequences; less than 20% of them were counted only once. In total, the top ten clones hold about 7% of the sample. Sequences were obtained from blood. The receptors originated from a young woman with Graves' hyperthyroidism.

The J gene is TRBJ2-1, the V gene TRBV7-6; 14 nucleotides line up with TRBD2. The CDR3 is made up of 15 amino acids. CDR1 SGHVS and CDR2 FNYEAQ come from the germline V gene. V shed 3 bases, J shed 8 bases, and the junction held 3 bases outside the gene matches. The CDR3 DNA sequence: TGTGCCAGCAGCTTGATGGGACTAGCGGGAGATGAGCAGTTCTTC. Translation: CASSLMGLAGDEQFF.

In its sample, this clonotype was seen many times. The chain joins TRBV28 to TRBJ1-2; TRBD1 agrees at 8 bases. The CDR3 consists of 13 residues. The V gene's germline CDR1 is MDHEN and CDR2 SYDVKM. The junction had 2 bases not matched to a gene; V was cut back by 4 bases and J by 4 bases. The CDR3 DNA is TGTGCCAGCAGTTCGGGACAGGCCTATGGCTACACCTTC. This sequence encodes CASSSGQAYGYTF.

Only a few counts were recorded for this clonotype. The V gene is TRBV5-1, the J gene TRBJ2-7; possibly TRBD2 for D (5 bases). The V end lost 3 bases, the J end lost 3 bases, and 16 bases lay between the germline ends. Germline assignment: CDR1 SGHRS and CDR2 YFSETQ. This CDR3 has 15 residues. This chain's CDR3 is CASSSEGLLFYEQYF. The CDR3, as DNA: TGCGCCAGCAGCTCTGAAGGACTTTTGTTCTACGAGCAGTACTTC.

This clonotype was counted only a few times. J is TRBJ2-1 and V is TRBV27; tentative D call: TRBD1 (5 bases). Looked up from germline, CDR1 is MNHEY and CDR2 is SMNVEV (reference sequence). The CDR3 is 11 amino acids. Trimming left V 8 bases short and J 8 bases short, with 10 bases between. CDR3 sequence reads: CASSWGDEQFF. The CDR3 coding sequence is TGTGCCAGCTCCTGGGGCGATGAGCAGTTCTTC.

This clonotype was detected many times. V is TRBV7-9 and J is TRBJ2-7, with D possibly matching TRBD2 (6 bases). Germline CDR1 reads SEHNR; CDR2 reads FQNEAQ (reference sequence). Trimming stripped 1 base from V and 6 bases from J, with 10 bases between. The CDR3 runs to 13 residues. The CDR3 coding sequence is TGTGCCAGCAGCTTAGGGGACTCACCCGAGCAGTACTTC. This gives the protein CASSLGDSPEQYF.